The next 28 T cell receptor beta chains were all read from a single sample in a study of vaccination and CD4 T cells after COVID-19. The treatment is: roughly nine-day PBMC culture with coronavirus spike peptide pools or control peptides (ViraFEST assay). Antigens of these TCRs are unknown. Sequencing of the DNA from cultured CD4+ T cells was carried out with the Oncomine TCR Beta short-read assay. Each CDR3 protein gets one entry after TCRdb re-called the PCR reads with MiXCR. This table has over 10,000 distinct CDR3 sequences, approximately 62% appearing once. The specimen sequenced was CD4+ T cells from blood, cultured in vitro. These receptors all come from a human donor who had recovered from COVID-19.

The chain has TRBV10-3 and TRBJ2-3; 8 bases fit TRBD1. The germline V gene has CDR1 ENHRY and CDR2 SYGVKD. V lost 8 bases, J lost 5 bases, and 6 bases stayed unmatched. The CDR3 runs 13 residues. The CDR3 protein is CAIGQGARDTQYF. The CDR3 nucleotides are TGTGCCATCGGGCAGGGGGCAAGAGATACGCAGTATTTT.

V usage is TRBV2 and J usage is TRBJ2-7; D is unresolved. This CDR3 contains 18 residues. Per germline, CDR1 SNHLY and CDR2 FYNNEI. Trimming took off 5 bases at V and 0 bases at J, with 23 bases between the two ends. The CDR3 bases are TGTGCCAGCAGTTCCTCCCCTGGGCTAACAAGGCGCTCCTACGAGCAGTACTTC. Translated, it gives CASSSSPGLTRRSYEQYF.

This chain connects TRBV27 to TRBJ1-1; weak D call: TRBD1 (5 bases). Per the germline V gene, CDR1 is MNHEY and CDR2 is SMNVEV (reference sequence). The CDR3 runs to 21 residues. Trimming took off 3 bases at V and 2 bases at J, with 31 bases between the two ends. The CDR3 loop reads CASSFSSGTRLGAAGNTEAFF. The CDR3 bases are TGTGCCAGCAGTTTTTCCTCCGGGACCCGGCTCGGGGCCGCGGGTAACACTGAAGCTTTCTTT.

The V gene is TRBV24-1, the J gene TRBJ1-2; D may be TRBD1 (6 bases). The CDR3 runs 14 residues. Germline CDR1 KGHDR, CDR2 SFDVKD. Between the trimmed V and J ends, which lost 5 bases and 5 bases, there was a span of 14 bases. CDR3 bases: TGTGCCACCAGTGGGAGGACAGTGGAGTATGGCTACACCTTC. It specifies CATSGRTVEYGYTF.

This rearrangement joins TRBV20-1 to TRBJ2-1; a possible D gene is TRBD2 (6 bases). With 3 bases removed from V and 3 bases from J, the gap between germline ends came to 12 bases. The CDR3 consists of 14 residues. Per the germline V gene, CDR1 is DFQATT and CDR2 is SNEGSKA (reference sequence). This CDR3 reads CSASMGGNYNEQFF. CDR3 nucleotides: TGCAGTGCTAGCATGGGGGGAAACTACAATGAGCAGTTCTTC.

V is TRBV7-2 and J is TRBJ1-1; D may be TRBD1 (5 bases). V was cut by 5 bases and J by 1 base, with 14 bases left in between. The CDR3 has 15 residues. CDR1 and CDR2 from the germline V gene are SGHTA and FQGNSA. CDR3 protein: CASSQEVGGNTEAFF. Written as DNA, the CDR3 is TGTGCCAGCAGCCAAGAGGTCGGGGGGAACACTGAAGCTTTCTTT.

The chain recombines TRBV27 with TRBJ2-1, with 7 bases matching TRBD2. Trimming removed 5 bases from V and 10 bases from J; junction bases left unmatched: 20. Germline values: CDR1 MNHEY, CDR2 SMNVEV (reference sequence). The CDR3 loop spans 17 amino acids. The CDR3 coding sequence is TGTGCCAGCAGTCACCAGGTCGGGACTAACTTCCCTCAAGAGCAGTTCTTC. It encodes CASSHQVGTNFPQEQFF.

The chain joins TRBV20-1 to TRBJ2-3, with TRBD2 matching over 12 bases. This CDR3 comprises 16 residues. V trimming: 6 bases; J trimming: 2 bases; junction bases outside the gene matches: 9. From germline, CDR1 is DFQATT and CDR2 SNEGSKA (reference sequence). The CDR3 DNA reads TGCAGTGCCCAGACTAGCGGGAGTTCTTACACAGATACGCAGTATTTT. Translation gives CSAQTSGSSYTDTQYF.

The chain carries TRBV10-3 and TRBJ2-2, with 9 positions matching TRBD2. Germline V lookup: CDR1 ENHRY, CDR2 SYGVKD. V dropped 7 bases and J dropped 3; count of bases not matched to a gene: 30. The CDR3 length is 23 residues. CDR3 residues: CAINTGTAGLGREGLLDTGELFF. In DNA, the CDR3 is TGTGCCATCAATACCGGGACAGCAGGACTAGGGCGGGAGGGCCTTTTGGACACCGGGGAGCTGTTTTTT.

The chain has TRBV5-5 and TRBJ1-6; tentatively, D is TRBD1 (5 bases). The CDR3 sequence is 16 residues long. Germline values: CDR1 SGHKS, CDR2 YYEKEE (reference sequence). The ends were cut back, 4 bases at V and 7 bases at J, with 18 bases in the middle. In DNA form, the CDR3 reads TGTGCCAGCAGCCGCAGGGCAAGGGGCAAGAATTCACCCCTCCACTTT. It codes for CASSRRARGKNSPLHF.

V and J are TRBV5-4 and TRBJ2-7; maybe TRBD2 (5 bases). CDR1 is SGHNT and CDR2 is YYREEE in the germline V gene (reference sequence). The CDR3 is 14 residues long. Trimming took off 0 bases at V and 2 bases at J, with 9 bases between the two ends. CDR3 in DNA: TGTGCCAGCAGCTTGGGAGGGCCGACCTACGAGCAGTACTTC. Translated: CASSLGGPTYEQYF.

The chain has TRBV24-1 and TRBJ2-5; 8 nucleotides line up with TRBD1. The CDR3 covers 16 residues. Germline assignment: CDR1 KGHDR and CDR2 SFDVKD. Trimming took 3 bases from V and 5 from J; bases not matched to a gene: 10. This chain's CDR3 is CATSDIGQGGGETQYF. DNA of the CDR3: TGTGCCACCAGTGATATCGGACAGGGTGGAGGGGAGACCCAGTACTTC.

The chain is built from TRBV20-1 and TRBJ2-3, with 14 bases aligning to TRBD2. Germline V gene lookup returns CDR1 DFQATT and CDR2 SNEGSKA (reference sequence). The CDR3 consists of 16 residues. The V and J ends lost 5 bases and 4 bases, in that order; junction bases with no gene match: 8. In DNA, the CDR3 is TGCAGTGCTCCGGACAGACTAGCGGGAGGGCCAGATACGCAGTATTTT. It yields the protein CSAPDRLAGGPDTQYF.

By its share, this clonotype is medium-sized. The chain couples TRBV20-1 to TRBJ1-2; TRBD1 is a possible D gene (5 bases). Per germline, CDR1 DFQATT and CDR2 SNEGSKA (reference sequence). CDR3 size: 14 residues. Trimming removed 0 bases from V and 9 bases from J, with 17 bases in between. CDR3 nucleotides: TGCAGTGCTAGAGAGAATACAGGTGGTATGAGCTACACCTTC. Its translation is CSARENTGGMSYTF.

The rearrangement links TRBV20-1 to TRBJ2-7, with TRBD2 identical over 11 bases. J was trimmed by 0 bases and V by 3 bases; bases with no gene match: 4. The CDR3 has 15 amino acids. Per the germline V gene, CDR1 is DFQATT and CDR2 is SNEGSKA (reference sequence). Here the CDR3 reads CSARTTSGSSYEQYF. CDR3 bases: TGCAGTGCTAGGACCACTAGCGGGAGCTCCTACGAGCAGTACTTC.

The rearrangement joins TRBV2 to TRBJ1-2; maybe TRBD1 (6 bases). Looked up from germline, CDR1 is SNHLY and CDR2 is FYNNEI. V was trimmed by 6 bases and J by 4 bases, leaving 24 bases between them. This CDR3 has 17 residues. The CDR3 loop is CASRSPGVRGESYGYTF. As DNA, the CDR3 is TGTGCCAGCAGAAGTCCTGGGGTCAGGGGCGAAAGCTATGGCTACACCTTC. Supplemented by reference TRBV2 and TRBJ1-2, the full variable domain reads EPEVTQTPSHQVTQMGQEVILRCVPISNHLYFYWYRQILGQKVEFLVSFYNNEISEKSEIFDDQFSVERPDGSNFTLKIRSTKLEDSAMYFCASRSPGVRGESYGYTFGSGTRLTVV.

The chain has TRBV20-1 and TRBJ2-7; D gene unclear. This CDR3 contains 11 residues. Deletions cut 0 bases from V and 5 bases from J, with 5 bases between. Germline V lookup: CDR1 DFQATT, CDR2 SNEGSKA (reference sequence). CDR3 residues: CSARDYNEQYF. The DNA of the CDR3 is TGCAGTGCTAGAGACTATAACGAGCAGTACTTC.

CDR3 sequence reads: CASSLASDVETQYF. CDR3 DNA sequence: TGTGCCAGCAGCTTGGCCTCGGATGTCGAGACCCAGTACTTC. This chain uses TRBV5-5 with TRBJ2-5; no firm D call. CDR1 and CDR2 from the germline V gene are SGHKS and YYEKEE (reference sequence). The ends were cut back, 0 bases at V and 5 bases at J, with 11 bases in the middle. The CDR3 runs 14 residues.

In nucleotides, the CDR3 is TGTGCCAGCAGTGACTCCTCGGGTGCGACAGATACGCAGTATTTT. Amino acid sequence: CASSDSSGATDTQYF. This chain links TRBV6-4 with TRBJ2-3; D uncertain. The CDR3 is made up of 15 amino acids. CDR1 and CDR2 from the germline V gene are MRHNA and SNTAGT. The V gene lost 0 bases and the J gene lost 3 bases, with 10 bases spanning the gap.

The V gene is TRBV12-3 or TRBV12-4, the J gene TRBJ2-7, with 13 bases lining up with TRBD2. V lost 3 bases to trimming and J lost 6 bases; unmatched junction nucleotides: 2. The CDR3 sequence is 14 residues long. CDR3 DNA sequence: TGTGCCAGCAGTTTCGGACTAGCGGGAGTCGAGCAGTACTTC. This gives the protein CASSFGLAGVEQYF.

V is TRBV7-2 and J is TRBJ2-2; 7 bases are shared with TRBD2. The V gene end was trimmed by 5 bases and the J gene end by 2 bases; junction bases not matched to a gene: 8. The germline CDR1 and CDR2 sequences are SGHTA and FQGNSA. CDR3 length: 16 residues. The chain's CDR3 is CASSLQAGINTGELFF. The CDR3 bases are TGTGCCAGCAGCCTCCAAGCGGGAATTAACACCGGGGAGCTGTTTTTT.

The chain has TRBV24-1 and TRBJ2-2; D perhaps matches TRBD2 (6 bases). The germline V and J ends were trimmed by 5 bases and 0 bases, with 9 bases remaining between them. CDR3 size: 15 residues. Germline V gives CDR1 KGHDR, CDR2 SFDVKD. Here the CDR3 reads CATSAGDPNTGELFF. The DNA of the CDR3 is TGTGCCACCAGTGCGGGGGACCCGAACACCGGGGAGCTGTTTTTT.

This clonotype was observed a handful of times. This chain uses TRBV11-2 with TRBJ2-5; TRBD2 matches at 12 bases. V gave up 5 bases and J gave up 2 bases; unmatched junction bases: 12. The CDR3 covers 18 residues. Germline V gene lookup returns CDR1 SGHAT and CDR2 FQNNGV. CDR3 residues: CASSPGGLAGGRQETQYF. The DNA of the CDR3 is TGTGCCAGCAGCCCAGGCGGGCTAGCGGGAGGGAGACAAGAGACCCAGTACTTC.

The chain joins TRBV6-1 to TRBJ2-3; TRBD2 agrees at 12 bases. CDR3 length equals 15 residues. The germline CDR1 and CDR2 sequences are MNHNS and SASEGT. V was pared by 7 bases and J by 6 bases, with 8 bases of the junction left unmatched. CDR3 coding DNA: TGTGCCAGCACCAAACTAGCGGGAGGATGGGATACGCAGTATTTT. Translated: CASTKLAGGWDTQYF.

This clonotype has just one count. This rearrangement joins TRBV20-1 to TRBJ2-1; 9 nucleotides align to TRBD2. With 5 bases clipped from V and 7 bases from J, the junction kept 6 bases outside the gene matches. The CDR3 covers 13 residues. The germline gives CDR1 DFQATT, CDR2 SNEGSKA (reference sequence). For the CDR3, the DNA is TGCAGTGCTCAGACTAGCGGCGAGAATGAGCAGTTCTTC. Protein product: CSAQTSGENEQFF.

The J gene is TRBJ1-6, the V gene TRBV20-1, with D unresolved. Trimming removed 5 bases at V and 7 bases at J, with 12 bases between. The CDR3 spans 13 residues. Germline loops: CDR1 DFQATT, CDR2 SNEGSKA (reference sequence). The CDR3 spells CSALGPTNSPLHF. The CDR3 region has the DNA TGCAGTGCTCTCGGGCCAACGAATTCACCCCTCCACTTT.

In its sample, this clonotype was seen once. The chain employs TRBV24-1 and TRBJ2-5; 7 positions match TRBD2. This CDR3 is built from 16 residues. CDR1 and CDR2 from the germline V gene are KGHDR and SFDVKD. With V trimmed by 4 bases and J by 5 bases, 12 bases remained unmatched. The CDR3 sequence is CATSDSIAGGQETQYF. CDR3 nucleotides: TGTGCCACCAGTGACTCAATAGCGGGTGGGCAGGAGACCCAGTACTTC.

This clonotype was detected a few times. V is TRBV6-5 and J is TRBJ2-3; 9 nucleotides agree with TRBD1. This CDR3 is built from 16 residues. The trim removed 0 bases at V and 2 bases at J, leaving 3 bases unmatched. Germline CDR1 reads MNHEY; CDR2 reads SVGAGI. CDR3: CASSYSTGGNTDTQYF. As DNA, the CDR3 is TGTGCCAGCAGTTACTCGACAGGGGGTAACACAGATACGCAGTATTTT.